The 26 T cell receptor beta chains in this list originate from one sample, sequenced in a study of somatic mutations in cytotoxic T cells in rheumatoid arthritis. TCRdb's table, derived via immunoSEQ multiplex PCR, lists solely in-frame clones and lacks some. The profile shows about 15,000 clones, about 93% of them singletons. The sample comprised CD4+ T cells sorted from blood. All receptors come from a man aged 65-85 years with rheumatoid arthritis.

This CDR3 is CASSYGAGANYGYTF. CDR3 sequence (DNA): TGTGCCAGCAGTTACGGGGCAGGGGCCAACTATGGCTACACCTTC. V gene TRBV6-6 combines with J gene TRBJ1-2; D possibly corresponds to TRBD1 (6 bases). The length of the CDR3 is 15 residues. V was trimmed by 2 bases and J by 2 bases, leaving 12 bases between them. Germline V gene sequence: CDR1 MNHNY, CDR2 SVGAGI (reference sequence).

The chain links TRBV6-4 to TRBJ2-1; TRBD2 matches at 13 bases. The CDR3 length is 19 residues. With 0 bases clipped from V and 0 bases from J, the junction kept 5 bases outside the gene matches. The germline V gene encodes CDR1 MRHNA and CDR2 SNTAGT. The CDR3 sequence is CASSDSGTSGESSYNEQFF. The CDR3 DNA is TGTGCCAGCAGTGACTCCGGGACTAGCGGGGAGAGCTCCTACAATGAGCAGTTCTTC.

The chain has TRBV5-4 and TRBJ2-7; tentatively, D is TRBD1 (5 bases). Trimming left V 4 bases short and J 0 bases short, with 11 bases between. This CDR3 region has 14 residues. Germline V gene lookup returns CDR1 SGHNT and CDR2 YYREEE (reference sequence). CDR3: CASSLDTTSYEQYF. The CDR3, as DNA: TGTGCCAGCAGCCTGGACACCACCTCCTACGAGCAGTACTTC.

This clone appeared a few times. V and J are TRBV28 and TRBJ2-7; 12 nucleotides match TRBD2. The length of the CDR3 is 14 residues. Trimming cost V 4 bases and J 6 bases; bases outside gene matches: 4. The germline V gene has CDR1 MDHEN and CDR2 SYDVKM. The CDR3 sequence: CASSWSSGRVEQYF. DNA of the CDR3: TGTGCCAGCAGTTGGTCTAGCGGGAGGGTCGAGCAGTACTTC.

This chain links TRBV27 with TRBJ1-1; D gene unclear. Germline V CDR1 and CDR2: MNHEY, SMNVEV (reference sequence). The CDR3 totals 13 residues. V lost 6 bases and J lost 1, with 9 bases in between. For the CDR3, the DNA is TGTGCCAGCAGACGGGAGTCGAACACTGAAGCTTTCTTT. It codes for CASRRESNTEAFF.

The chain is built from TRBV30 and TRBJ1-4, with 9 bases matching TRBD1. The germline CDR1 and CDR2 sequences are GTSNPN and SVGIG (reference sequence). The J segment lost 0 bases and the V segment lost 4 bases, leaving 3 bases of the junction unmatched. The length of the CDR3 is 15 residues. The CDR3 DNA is TGTGCCTGGATAAGACAGGGGGCAACTAATGAAAAACTGTTTTTT. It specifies CAWIRQGATNEKLFF.

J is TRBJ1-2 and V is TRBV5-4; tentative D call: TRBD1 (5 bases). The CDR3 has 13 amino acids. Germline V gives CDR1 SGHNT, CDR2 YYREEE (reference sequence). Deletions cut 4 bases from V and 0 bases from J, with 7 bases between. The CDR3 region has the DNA TGTGCCAGCAGCCCGACAGCTAACTATGGCTACACCTTC. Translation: CASSPTANYGYTF.

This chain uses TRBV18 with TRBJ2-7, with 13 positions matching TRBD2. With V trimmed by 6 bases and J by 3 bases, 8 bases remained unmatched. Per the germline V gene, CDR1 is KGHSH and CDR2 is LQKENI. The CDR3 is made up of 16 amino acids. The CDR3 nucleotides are TGTGCCAGCTCCCTCGGGACTAGCGGGACACGCTACGAGCAGTACTTC. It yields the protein CASSLGTSGTRYEQYF.

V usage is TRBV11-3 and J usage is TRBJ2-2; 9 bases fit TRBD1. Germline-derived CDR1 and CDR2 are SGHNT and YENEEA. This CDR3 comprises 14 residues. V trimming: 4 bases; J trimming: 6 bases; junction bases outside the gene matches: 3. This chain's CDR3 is CASSSRTGAGELFF. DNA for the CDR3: TGTGCCAGCAGCTCAAGGACAGGGGCCGGGGAGCTGTTTTTT.

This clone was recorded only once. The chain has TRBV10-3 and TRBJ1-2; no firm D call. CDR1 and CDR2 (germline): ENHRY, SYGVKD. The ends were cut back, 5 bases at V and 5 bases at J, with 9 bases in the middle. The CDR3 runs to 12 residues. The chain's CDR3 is CAISLSRYGYTF. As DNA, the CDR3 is TGTGCCATCAGTCTCTCCCGGTATGGCTACACCTTC.

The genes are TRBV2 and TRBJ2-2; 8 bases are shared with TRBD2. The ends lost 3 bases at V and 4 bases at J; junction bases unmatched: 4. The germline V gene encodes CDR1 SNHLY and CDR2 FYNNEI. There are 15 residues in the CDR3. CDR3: CASSDGGGGTGELFF. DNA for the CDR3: TGTGCCAGCAGTGACGGGGGGGGCGGCACCGGGGAGCTGTTTTTT.

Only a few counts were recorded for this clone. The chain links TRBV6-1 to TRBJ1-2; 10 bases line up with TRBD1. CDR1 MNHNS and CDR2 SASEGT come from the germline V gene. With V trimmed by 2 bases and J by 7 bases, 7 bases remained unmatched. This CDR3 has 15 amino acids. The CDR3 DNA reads TGTGCCAGCAGTGAATTGGGGACAGGGGCTGTTGGCTACACCTTC. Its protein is CASSELGTGAVGYTF.

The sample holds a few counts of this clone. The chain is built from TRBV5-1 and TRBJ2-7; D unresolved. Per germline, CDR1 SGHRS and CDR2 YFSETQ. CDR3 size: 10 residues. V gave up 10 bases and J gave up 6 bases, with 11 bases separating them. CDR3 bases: TGCGCCGGAGTACCCGGCGAGCAGTACTTC. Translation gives CAGVPGEQYF.

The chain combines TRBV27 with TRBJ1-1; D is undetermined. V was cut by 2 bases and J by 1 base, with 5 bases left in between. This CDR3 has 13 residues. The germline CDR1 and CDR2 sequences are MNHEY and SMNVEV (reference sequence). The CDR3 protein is CASSLRQNTEAFF. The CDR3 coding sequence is TGTGCCAGCAGTTTACGACAGAACACTGAAGCTTTCTTT.

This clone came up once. The CDR3 DNA reads TGTGCCAGCAGTGAATGGCAGGGGGCTAACTATGGCTACACCTTC. Translation gives CASSEWQGANYGYTF. The chain is built from TRBV2 and TRBJ1-2; TRBD1 aligns across 7 bases. After removal of 2 bases from V and 0 bases from J, the junction contained 3 bases not matched to a gene. The germline V gene has CDR1 SNHLY and CDR2 FYNNEI. This CDR3 comprises 15 residues. Full variable domain (outside the CDR3, taken from reference TRBV2 and TRBJ1-2): EPEVTQTPSHQVTQMGQEVILRCVPISNHLYFYWYRQILGQKVEFLVSFYNNEISEKSEIFDDQFSVERPDGSNFTLKIRSTKLEDSAMYFCASSEWQGANYGYTFGSGTRLTVV.

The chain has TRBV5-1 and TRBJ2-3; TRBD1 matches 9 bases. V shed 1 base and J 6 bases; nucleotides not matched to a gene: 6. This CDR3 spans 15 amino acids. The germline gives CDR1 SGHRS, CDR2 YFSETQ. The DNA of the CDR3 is TGCGCCAGCAGCTTGAGCGGACAGGGGTTCGATACGCAGTATTTT. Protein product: CASSLSGQGFDTQYF.

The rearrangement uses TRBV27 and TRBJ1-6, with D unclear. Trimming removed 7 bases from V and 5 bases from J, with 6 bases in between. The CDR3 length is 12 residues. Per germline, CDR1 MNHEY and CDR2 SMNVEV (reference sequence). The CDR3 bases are TGTGCCAGCATGCAGAATAATTCACCCCTCCACTTT. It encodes CASMQNNSPLHF.

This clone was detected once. CDR3 in amino acids: CASSLSNQPQHF. The CDR3 DNA sequence: TGTGCCAGCTCGCTAAGCAATCAGCCCCAGCATTTT. The chain carries TRBV18 and TRBJ1-5, with D unclear. This CDR3 has 12 amino acids. The germline CDR1 and CDR2 sequences are KGHSH and LQKENI. V dropped 6 bases and J dropped 1 base, with 4 bases sitting between them.

CDR3 DNA sequence: TGTGCCAGCTCACCAACGGGAGGAGGGTCCGGGGAGCTGTTTTTT. It specifies CASSPTGGGSGELFF. The V gene is TRBV18, the J gene TRBJ2-2; TRBD2 matches 7 bases. The CDR3 spans 15 residues. J was trimmed by 6 bases and V by 2 bases; bases with no gene match: 6. Germline V gives CDR1 KGHSH, CDR2 LQKENI.

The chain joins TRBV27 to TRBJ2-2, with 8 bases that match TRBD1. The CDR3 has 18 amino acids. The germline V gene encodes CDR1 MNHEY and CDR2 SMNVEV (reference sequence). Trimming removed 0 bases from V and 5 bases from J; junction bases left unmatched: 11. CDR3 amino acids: CASSLSAPGQDFTGELFF. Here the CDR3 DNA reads TGTGCCAGCAGTTTATCTGCTCCGGGACAGGATTTTACCGGGGAGCTGTTTTTT.

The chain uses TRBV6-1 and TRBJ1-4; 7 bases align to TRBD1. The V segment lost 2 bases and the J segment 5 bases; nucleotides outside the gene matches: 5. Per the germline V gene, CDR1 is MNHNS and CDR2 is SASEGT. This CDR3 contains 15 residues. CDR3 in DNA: TGTGCCAGCAGTGAATCACCAGGGGGGAATGAAAAACTGTTTTTT. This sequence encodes CASSESPGGNEKLFF.

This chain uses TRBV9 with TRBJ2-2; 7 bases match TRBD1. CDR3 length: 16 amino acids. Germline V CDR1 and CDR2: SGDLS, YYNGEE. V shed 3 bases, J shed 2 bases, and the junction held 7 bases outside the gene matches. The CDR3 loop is CASSDPGQQNTGELFF. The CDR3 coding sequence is TGTGCCAGCAGCGACCCGGGACAGCAAAACACCGGGGAGCTGTTTTTT. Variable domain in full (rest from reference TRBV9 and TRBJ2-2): DSGVTQTPKHLITATGQRVTLRCSPRSGDLSVYWYQQSLDQGLQFLIQYYNGEERAKGNILERFSAQQFPDLHSELNLSSLELGDSALYFCASSDPGQQNTGELFFGEGSRLTVL.

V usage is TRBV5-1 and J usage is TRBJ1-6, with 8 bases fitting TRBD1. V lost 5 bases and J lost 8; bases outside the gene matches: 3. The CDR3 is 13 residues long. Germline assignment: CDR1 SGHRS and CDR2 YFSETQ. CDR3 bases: TGCGCCAGCAGGGACAGGGAGTATTCACCCCTCCACTTT. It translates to CASRDREYSPLHF.

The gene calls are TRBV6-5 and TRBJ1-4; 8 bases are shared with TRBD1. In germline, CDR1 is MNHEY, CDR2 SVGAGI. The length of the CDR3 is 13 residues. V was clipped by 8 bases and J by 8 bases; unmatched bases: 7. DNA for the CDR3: TGTGCCAGCCAGGACAGGGCAAGCGAAAAACTGTTTTTT. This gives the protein CASQDRASEKLFF.

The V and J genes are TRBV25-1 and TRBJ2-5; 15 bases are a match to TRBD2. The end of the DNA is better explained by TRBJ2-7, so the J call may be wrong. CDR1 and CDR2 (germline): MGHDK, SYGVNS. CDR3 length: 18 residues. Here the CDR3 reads CASRRTSGRASGFGEQYF. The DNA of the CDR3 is TGTGCCAGCAGAAGGACTAGCGGGAGGGCCTCCGGTTTCGGCGAGCAGTACTTC.

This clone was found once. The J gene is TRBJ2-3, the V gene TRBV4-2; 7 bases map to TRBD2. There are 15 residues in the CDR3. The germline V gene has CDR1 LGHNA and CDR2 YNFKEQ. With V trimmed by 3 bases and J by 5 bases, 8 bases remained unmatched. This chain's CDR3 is CASSQGGDLGDTQYF. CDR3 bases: TGTGCCAGCAGCCAGGGGGGGGACCTAGGAGATACGCAGTATTTT.